What follows are 22 T cell receptor beta chains derived from one specimen sequenced in a study of T cells in Graves' hyperthyroidism and ophthalmopathy. Researchers took RNA transcripts and amplified the TCR beta CDR3 regions from them. When the TCR CDR3 underwent first-round RT-PCR, the HTBI primer set was used. TCRdb itself ran the multiplex PCR reads through MiXCR, one entry per CDR3 protein. The repertoire holds about 37,000 distinct CDR3 sequences, with around half as singletons. The sequencing input was blood. All receptors derive from a man aged 40-55 years with Graves' ophthalmopathy.

J is TRBJ2-7 and V is TRBV14; possible D gene TRBD2, 5 bases. The CDR3 is 13 amino acids. Trimming cost V 5 bases and J 7 bases, with 15 bases left between them. Germline CDR1 is SGHDN and CDR2 is FVKESK. CDR3 loop: CASSDSLRGEQYF. In nucleotides, the CDR3 is TGTGCCAGCAGCGATAGCCTACGAGGGGAGCAGTACTTC.

In its sample, this clonotype was seen many times. The genes are TRBV5-4 and TRBJ1-5, with TRBD1 identical over 9 bases. The trim removed 4 bases at V and 5 bases at J, leaving 16 bases unmatched. The CDR3 is 18 amino acids. Germline V gives CDR1 SGHNT, CDR2 YYREEE (reference sequence). For the CDR3, the DNA is TGTGCCAGCAGCCTAGGGACAGGGCATCCCCCAGCGCATCAGCCCCAGCATTTT. It specifies CASSLGTGHPPAHQPQHF. The complete variable domain, with remaining parts taken from reference TRBV5-4 and TRBJ1-5, reads ETGVTQSPTHLIKTRGQQVTLRCSSQSGHNTVSWYQQALGQGPQFIFQYYREEENGRGNFPPRFSGLQFPNYSSELNVNALELDDSALYLCASSLGTGHPPAHQPQHFGDGTRLSIL.

Ten or more counts support this clonotype. The chain employs TRBV20-1 and TRBJ1-5, with D possibly matching TRBD1 (6 bases). V was clipped by 7 bases and J by 5 bases, with 21 bases between them. CDR1 is DFQATT and CDR2 is SNEGSKA in the germline V gene (reference sequence). The CDR3 runs 15 residues. Here the CDR3 DNA reads TGCAGTGTCGGGGGCAAGATCGTTGCAGATCAGCCCCAGCATTTT. It yields the protein CSVGGKIVADQPQHF.

This clonotype was seen repeatedly, ten times or more. The chain has TRBV6-5 and TRBJ1-3; possible D gene TRBD1, 6 bases. The ends were cut back, 5 bases at V and 0 bases at J, with 20 bases in the middle. Germline V CDR1 and CDR2: MNHEY, SVGAGI. This CDR3 region has 18 residues. The chain's CDR3 is CASSHGTRNSDSGNTIYF. CDR3 DNA: TGTGCCAGCAGTCACGGGACACGTAACTCCGACTCTGGAAACACCATATATTTT.

The chain uses TRBV7-3 and TRBJ2-7, with 7 positions matching TRBD1. Germline trimming cut 3 bases from V and 5 bases from J; bases unmatched to any gene: 4. CDR1 and CDR2 (germline): SGHTA, FQGTGA. The CDR3 loop spans 13 amino acids. This CDR3 reads CASSFGQANEQYF. In DNA form, the CDR3 reads TGTGCCAGCAGCTTTGGACAGGCAAACGAGCAGTACTTC.

The rearrangement links TRBV20-1 to TRBJ2-1; a possible D gene is TRBD2 (5 bases). The CDR3 is 12 amino acids. Germline V CDR1 and CDR2: DFQATT, SNEGSKA (reference sequence). V lost 3 bases and J lost 3, with 6 bases in between. The CDR3 spells CSARRVYNEQFF. CDR3 nucleotides: TGCAGTGCTAGGAGGGTCTACAATGAGCAGTTCTTC.

This clonotype is medium-sized in the sample. The chain has TRBV7-9 and TRBJ2-3, with 8 positions matching TRBD1. This CDR3 is built from 12 residues. Germline CDR1 and CDR2: SEHNR and FQNEAQ (reference sequence). The V gene end was trimmed by 4 bases and the J gene end by 9 bases; junction bases not matched to a gene: 3. The CDR3 sequence is CASSSDRGTQYF. As DNA, the CDR3 is TGTGCCAGCAGCTCCGACAGGGGAACGCAGTATTTT.

This clonotype was picked up many times. V usage is TRBV5-4 and J usage is TRBJ2-5, with 14 bases matching TRBD2. This CDR3 is 16 amino acids long. Trimming at V came to 8 bases and at J to 5 bases, leaving 11 bases not matched to a gene. Per the germline V gene, CDR1 is SGHNT and CDR2 is YYREEE (reference sequence). The CDR3 loop is CASSGLAGGSRETQYF. In DNA form, the CDR3 reads TGTGCCAGTTCAGGACTAGCGGGAGGATCACGGGAGACCCAGTACTTC. Combining the CDR3 with reference TRBV5-4 and TRBJ2-5 gives the whole variable domain ETGVTQSPTHLIKTRGQQVTLRCSSQSGHNTVSWYQQALGQGPQFIFQYYREEENGRGNFPPRFSGLQFPNYSSELNVNALELDDSALYLCASSGLAGGSRETQYFGPGTRLLVL.

A remark on this clonotype: Germline and junction disagree at one end, which may indicate a read error. The J gene is TRBJ2-1, the V gene TRBV5-1; D perhaps matches TRBD2 (5 bases). Germline CDR1 and CDR2: SGHRS and YFSETQ. The CDR3 is made up of 13 amino acids. The CDR3 region has the DNA TGCGCTAGCAGCTCGGGATCGTTCAATGAGCAGTTCTTC. Protein: CASSSGSFNEQFF.

This clonotype showed up just a few times. A single base separates this from a much larger clone, so it may be a read error. This chain links TRBV28 with TRBJ2-5; no definite D call. Germline assignment: CDR1 MDHEN and CDR2 SYDVKM. Trimming removed 5 bases at V and 0 bases at J, with 10 bases between. CDR3 length: 14 residues. In DNA, the CDR3 is TGTGCCAGCAGTCTCAAGGGCCACCAAGAGACCCAGTACTTC. Translating it yields CASSLKGHQETQYF. Variable domain in full (rest from reference TRBV28 and TRBJ2-5): DVKVTQSSRYLVKRTGEKVFLECVQDMDHENMFWYRQDPGLGLRLIYFSYDVKMKEKGDIPEGYSVSREKKERFSLILESASTNQTSMYLCASSLKGHQETQYFGPGTRLLVL.

A few counts support this clonotype. DNA of the CDR3: TGTGCCACCAAGAGGCAGGGCACGCATTCACCCCTCCACTTT. Amino acid sequence: CATKRQGTHSPLHF. This chain connects TRBV19 to TRBJ1-6; TRBD1 might be the D (5 bases). The CDR3 loop spans 14 amino acids. Germline-derived CDR1 and CDR2 are LNHDA and SQIVND (reference sequence). V gave up 10 bases and J gave up 8 bases, with 18 bases separating them.

This clonotype has a count of ten or more. V usage is TRBV4-2 and J usage is TRBJ1-6, with D uncertain. V shed 4 bases and J shed 9 bases, with 19 bases lying between them. The V gene's germline CDR1 is LGHNA and CDR2 YNFKEQ. CDR3 length equals 16 residues. The CDR3 DNA sequence: TGTGCCAGCAGCCGGGAGTATGGGGATAGTGGTTCACCCCTCCACTTT. Translation gives CASSREYGDSGSPLHF.

By its share, this clonotype is medium-sized (0.01 to 0.1%). The chain uses TRBV20-1 and TRBJ2-7; 7 nucleotides match TRBD1. The CDR3 extends over 14 amino acids. Germline-derived CDR1 and CDR2 are DFQATT and SNEGSKA (reference sequence). The ends lost 6 bases at V and 2 bases at J; junction bases unmatched: 10. The CDR3 region has the DNA TGCAGTGCCACGGATGGGACAGCTCCCTACGAGCAGTACTTC. Translated, it gives CSATDGTAPYEQYF.

This chain uses TRBV20-1 with TRBJ2-5; 8 bases fit TRBD2. Germline CDR1 DFQATT, CDR2 SNEGSKA (reference sequence). This CDR3 is built from 14 residues. With V trimmed by 7 bases and J by 5 bases, 12 bases remained unmatched. The CDR3 nucleotides read TGCAGTGTCACTGCCTCGGGGGGGGGGGAGACCCAGTACTTC. Translation: CSVTASGGGETQYF.

V gene TRBV7-2 combines with J gene TRBJ2-3; 11 bases align to TRBD2. Germline trimming cut 1 base from V and 6 bases from J; bases unmatched to any gene: 12. This CDR3 comprises 18 residues. CDR1 is SGHTA, CDR2 FQGNSA, per germline. The CDR3: CASSLDKRLAGQMDTQYF. Written as DNA, the CDR3 is TGTGCCAGCAGCTTAGATAAGAGACTAGCGGGGCAAATGGATACGCAGTATTTT.

This chain uses TRBV13 with TRBJ1-2; perhaps TRBD1 as D (5 bases). The CDR3 has 13 amino acids. The germline CDR1 and CDR2 sequences are PRHDT and FYEKMQ (reference sequence). The V gene lost 3 bases and the J gene lost 7 bases, with 12 bases spanning the gap. CDR3 in DNA: TGTGCCAGCAGCTTGGGGGTGGGGTCTGGCTACACCTTC. Its protein is CASSLGVGSGYTF.

This clonotype is labeled as medium-sized. This chain connects TRBV15 to TRBJ2-7; D is tentatively TRBD1 or TRBD2 (5 bases each). CDR1 is LNHNV, CDR2 YYDKDF, per germline (reference sequence). The CDR3 is 13 amino acids. V lost 3 bases and J lost 7, with 13 bases in between. The chain's CDR3 is CATSRGTAAEQYF. For the CDR3, the DNA is TGTGCCACCAGCAGGGGGACGGCCGCGGAGCAGTACTTC.

As for this clonotype: The DNA is omitted, as the CDR3 cannot be located on it reliably, and the CDR3 follows TCRdb's listing. The V gene is TRBV20-1, the J gene TRBJ2-3; the table's D call, TRBD1, has no DNA check behind it. CDR1 and CDR2 from the germline V gene are DFQATT and SNEGSKA (reference sequence). The CDR3 extends over 17 residues, inclusive of both ends. This CDR3 reads CVLLCHRPGHHTDTQYF.

This clonotype was seen many times. CDR3 in DNA: TGTGCCAGCAGCTTAGCTTTTCTAGATGAAGCTTTCTTT. Translated, it gives CASSLAFLDEAFF. The chain has TRBV11-3 and TRBJ1-1; D call uncertain. Germline lookup yields CDR1 SGHNT and CDR2 YENEEA. Trimming took 1 base from V and 7 from J, leaving 10 bases between them. This CDR3 is built from 13 residues.

This clonotype was seen at least ten times. The rearrangement uses TRBV18 and TRBJ1-2, with 9 bases matching TRBD1. CDR1 is KGHSH and CDR2 is LQKENI in the germline V gene. CDR3 length: 14 residues. The J segment lost 12 bases and the V segment lost 4 bases, leaving 12 bases of the junction unmatched. The CDR3 here is CASSRSWTGDHHTF. The CDR3 bases are TGTGCCAGCTCACGGTCTTGGACAGGGGACCACCACACCTTC. The full variable domain, in which reference TRBV18 and TRBJ1-2 provide the parts outside the CDR3, is NAGVMQNPRHLVRRRGQEARLRCSPMKGHSHVYWYRQLPEEGLKFMVYLQKENIIDESGMPKERFSAEFPKEGPSILRIQQVVRGDSAAYFCASSRSWTGDHHTFGSGTRLTVV.

J is TRBJ2-5 and V is TRBV20-1, with D perhaps given as TRBD1 or TRBD2 (5 bases each). V was shortened by 5 bases and J by 5 bases, with 15 bases between the two germline ends. Per the germline V gene, CDR1 is DFQATT and CDR2 is SNEGSKA (reference sequence). The CDR3 totals 13 residues. This CDR3 reads CSAWGSREETQYF. CDR3 nucleotide sequence: TGCAGTGCTTGGGGCTCAAGGGAGGAGACCCAGTACTTC.

V usage is TRBV14 and J usage is TRBJ2-1; 16 bases are a match to TRBD2. Germline loops: CDR1 SGHDN, CDR2 FVKESK. CDR3 length: 16 amino acids. Unmatched junction bases numbered 4, after V lost 4 bases and J lost 7 bases. In DNA, the CDR3 is TGTGCCAGCAGCCCGGGACTAGCGGGGGGGCAGAATGAGCAGTTCTTC. It codes for CASSPGLAGGQNEQFF.